The T cell receptor beta chain described here comes from a study of cytomegalovirus exposure and HLA in healthy donors (TCRdb year 2017). Regarding the complete study: According to an earlier analysis of a few hundred of the donors, 200 million or so T cells yielded some 110 million unique TCR beta sequences and roughly 280 Gb of sequence data. An early release covering more than 500 HLA-typed donors comprised 300 to 350 gigabases of sequencing data and roughly 85 million unique TCR sequences. Of the roughly 410 genotyped donors, approximately 80% were placed in the genetic ancestry cluster associated with self-reported Caucasian donors. The study aimed to test whether cataloging public T cell receptors could reveal signatures of past pathogen exposure. The study profiled the T cell repertoires of hundreds of subjects by immunosequencing and related them to cytomegalovirus serostatus. Besides the first cohort of 550 to 750 subjects, a separate validation cohort made up of 95 to 150 different subjects was used. To predict cytomegalovirus infection status, the study combined high-throughput TCR immunosequencing, statistical association of individual TCRs with disease status, and machine learning. A later analysis re-analyzed previously published TCR beta repertoires from 660 or so donors and added high-resolution HLA genotyping to study TCR occurrence patterns. In the later analysis, no new phenotypic data were used to find candidate immune exposures; instead, reliance was placed on TCR beta sequences and their occurrence across donors. An earlier analysis of 587 of the donors applied high-throughput TCR beta sequencing to assess whether each TCR beta V gene segment acted as functional or pseudogenic. Donor age, sex, ethnicity and CMV serostatus were collected together with the repertoire data. In a later genetic analysis, genome-wide SNP genotypes for about 65% of the roughly 700 donors were used, and that subset was treated as a discovery cohort. Every repertoire in the discovery cohort had been generated on one and the same sequencing platform. Class I and class II HLA loci were covered by the typing at four-digit resolution. Typing coverage differed by locus: A, B, C, DRB1 and DQB1 were typed in about 620-630 donors, DQA1 in about 560, DPA1 in 600 to 610, and DPB1 in approximately 450. Because of strong linkage in the cohort, roughly five DR-DQ haplotypes were treated as single units for association and clustering. On average, over 200,000 unique TCR beta nucleotide sequences were sequenced per donor among 300 to 500 genotyped donors of the cohort, with approximately 18% of those sequences being non-productive. Study-wide findings and limitations: Because the 87-base-pair reads could not distinguish some IMGT-functional V segments, including TRBV6-2 and TRBV6-3, those segments were excluded. A later analysis found that most CMV-associated TCR beta chains appeared HLA-restricted, with HLA associations seemingly driven largely by CMV exposure. A later analysis associated 15,000 or so TCR beta sequences with specific HLA alleles at a false discovery rate of 0.05. In vitro tests confirmed that a few of the cytomegalovirus-associated TCR beta chains recognize cytomegalovirus antigens. Only TCR beta chains were sequenced in this cohort, and the absence of alpha or paired-chain data limited detectable features. According to a later genetic analysis, donors in an Asian-associated ancestry cluster had fewer N-insertions in productive TCRs than the roughly 660-donor mean. When HLA alleles, especially DR and DQ, strongly co-occurred, attributing TCR associations to individual alleles was difficult. The only immune exposure information available for the cohort was CMV serostatus. A total of 150 to 200 TCR beta chains were listed by the study as associated with cytomegalovirus. Correlated functional status among segregating V segments might be attributable to linkage disequilibrium, but an unknown experimental factor could not be ruled out. Sequencing depth was assumed to be roughly uniform across donors in the presence/absence analyses, though that assumption may not hold. A group of highly shared sequence variants was considered likely to be a technical artifact of the sequencing pipeline. Because HLA typing was missing for some donors at each locus, association tests included only the typed subset. An association between a missense DCLRE1C variant and V-gene and J-gene trimming of TCR beta chains was found in a later genetic analysis and replicated in an independent cohort. In an earlier analysis of 587 of the donors, most TCR beta V segments were observed in productive rearrangements about 90% or about 30% of the time, broadly matching IMGT annotations. Because counts were too low, some 17 rarely observed V segments, including chromosome 9 orphons, were left out of the earlier analysis of several hundred of the donors. It was suggested by the authors that the approach could potentially be generalized to other disease states and immunological phenotypes. In a later analysis, HLA-associated TCR beta chains showed more clonal expansion and lower generation probabilities than non-associated chains that were equally common. In a later analysis, the rate of TCR association differed among HLA loci, with DRB1 alleles having the most associated TCRs and HLA-C alleles having the fewest. The classifier was reported to diagnose cytomegalovirus status with high specificity and sensitivity in both the original and validation cohorts. Several of the top co-occurrence clusters appeared to be linked to parvovirus B19, influenza, CMV and Epstein-Barr virus, according to a later analysis. A further reported finding was that TCR beta sequences accurately predicted the HLA-A and HLA-B alleles for most subjects in the first cohort. Across donors, most TCR sequences were observed very rarely, whereas some public TCRs were present in many individuals.

The cohort was made up of hundreds of healthy bone marrow donors. At the time of sampling, every cohort member was nominally healthy, though immune exposures that went unrecorded were likely present. The donor was CMV seropositive and belonged to the group of about 290 seropositive cohort members. Each donor provided a peripheral blood sample, and peripheral blood mononuclear cells were used for TCR beta sequencing. Genomic DNA was extracted from the blood cell samples with the Qiagen DNeasy Blood Extraction Kit. The method was the immunoSEQ multiplex PCR assay. For the multiplex PCR, a mixture combining 60 forward primers for TCR Vbeta segments and 13 reverse primers for TCR Jbeta segments was used. Amplification of the CDR3 region of rearranged TCR beta genes was performed with a multiplex PCR assay on genomic DNA. The amplified TCR beta libraries were sequenced on the Illumina HiSeq System as 87-base-pair reads. From the authors' description of their analysis: Across the roughly 670 repertoires, a later analysis counted about 81 million unique TCR beta chains, 9 million to 14 million of which were shared by at least two donors. To remove PCR and sequencing errors, raw reads were error-corrected and collapsed into unique sequences using a nearest-neighbor algorithm that merged closely related sequences. V, D and J gene segments were assigned by aligning CDR3 sequences to IMGT reference sequences. For a sequence to be retained, a match of at least six nucleotides was required to both a V gene segment and a J gene segment. A rearrangement was called productive if the CDR3 had no stop codons and remained in frame with V and J, and every other rearrangement was called non-productive. Following IMGT convention, CDR3 was defined as the stretch from the second conserved V-encoded cysteine to the conserved J-encoded phenylalanine. The earlier analysis of about 500 of the donors excluded sequences that lacked an unambiguous match to a single V gene segment. An earlier analysis of 450 to 650 of the donors called V segments functional above 56.7% productive rearrangements and segregating when the between-donor standard deviation exceeded 5%. To diagnose cytomegalovirus status from the catalog of TCR beta chain sequences, a statistical classification framework was built. In a later analysis, TCR nucleotide sequences were compared against IMGT/GENE-DB human TR gene sequences so that V and J genes could be assigned. In a later analysis, CDR3 sequences and most-parsimonious VDJ recombination scenarios were assigned using the TCRdist pipeline. In a later analysis, every TCR beta chain was defined by the combination of its CDR3 amino acid sequence and its V-gene family, and reads without a unique V-gene family were dropped. A later analysis removed 592 highly shared, low-generation-probability nucleotide sequences to deal with suspected cross-contamination and a sequencing artifact. In a later analysis, a clonal expansion index was calculated for each public chain from normalized within-repertoire ranks of inferred template counts. A later analysis computed generation probabilities with a VDJ recombination model fitted to out-of-frame rearrangements, and checked the results against IGoR. In a later analysis, hypergeometric tests were used to score TCR-TCR, TCR-HLA and TCR-CMV co-occurrence, with a repertoire-size bias correction applied to TCR pairs. A later analysis estimated false discovery rates by permuting HLA or CMV assignments 20 times. In a later analysis, co-occurring TCRs were grouped with DBSCAN, and TCRdist sequence similarity was added when clustering was performed within HLA-allele-positive subsets. Repertoires with fewer than 30,000 or more than 120,000 public chains were left out of co-occurrence clustering, as were several repertoires with anomalous nucleotide sharing. In its TCRdb copy, this immuneACCESS table keeps in-frame sequences only and misses some clones. Where compared with another copy, unresolved V genes explain less than half of these, and the others have no known cause. The D gene and trimming were derived from the DNA, and the V and J assignments and clone size from that table. The sample yields roughly 150,000 clones; approximately 80% were counted once. The ten largest clones add up to around 7% of the sample.

In the germline V gene (reference sequence), CDR1 corresponds to MNHNY and CDR2 to SVGAGI. V has 6 bases trimmed and J has 1 base trimmed; junction bases matching no gene number 1. Inclusive of the bounding cysteine and phenylalanine, the CDR3 is 13 residues long. Only the CDR3 portion is preserved as DNA: 39 bases, with reading frame beginning at the first base. On this clone itself: What antigen it recognizes has not been identified. Per-base quality was not reported, and no clone a single base away is much larger than it. Different DNA sequences within this sample yield the same CDR3.

Recombination connected TRBV6-6 to TRBJ2-7, with 9 junctional bases fitting TRBD1. The receptor was isolated from a woman aged 50 to 60 in good health and CMV-seropositive. Sequencing was carried out using PBMCs. CDR3 region: CASRGQGSYEQYF. In nucleotides, the sequence is TGTGCCAGCAGAGGACAGGGGTCCTACGAGCAGTACTTC.